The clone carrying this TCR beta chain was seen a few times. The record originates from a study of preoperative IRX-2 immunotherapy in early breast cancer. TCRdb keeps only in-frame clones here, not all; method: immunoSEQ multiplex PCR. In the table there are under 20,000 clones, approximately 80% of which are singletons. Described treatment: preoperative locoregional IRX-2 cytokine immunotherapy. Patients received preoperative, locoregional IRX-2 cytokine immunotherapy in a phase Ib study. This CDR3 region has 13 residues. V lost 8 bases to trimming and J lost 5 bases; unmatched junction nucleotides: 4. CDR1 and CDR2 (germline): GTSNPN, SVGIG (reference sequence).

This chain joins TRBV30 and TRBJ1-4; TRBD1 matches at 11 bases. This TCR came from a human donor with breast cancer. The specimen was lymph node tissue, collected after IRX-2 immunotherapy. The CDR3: CAHGQGANEKLFF. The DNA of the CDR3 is TGTGCCCACGGACAGGGGGCAAATGAAAAACTGTTTTTT.